These 25 T cell receptor beta chains originate from one sample sequenced in a study of CD8 T cells in ankylosing spondylitis. MiXCR, applied by TCRdb to the 5' RACE reads, yields one record per CDR3 protein. The data hold approximately 260,000 distinct CDR3 sequences, with roughly 8.6% observed a single time. The sequencing sample was made of blood, either unsorted or a sorted T cell fraction (not recorded which). These receptors came from a male donor with ankylosing spondylitis or in good health (not recorded which).

This clonotype was detected only a few times. This chain uses TRBV7-3 with TRBJ2-1; the D call may be TRBD1 or TRBD2 (6 bases each). Germline loops: CDR1 SGHTA, CDR2 FQGTGA. Trimming took 0 bases from V and 6 from J, leaving 12 bases between them. This CDR3 has 15 amino acids. The CDR3 nucleotides read TGTGCCAGCAGCTTAACGCCGGGGGCCCCCAATGAGCAGTTCTTC. Its protein product is CASSLTPGAPNEQFF.

Ten or more counts support this clonotype. The chain is built from TRBV29-1 and TRBJ1-1; 8 nucleotides match TRBD1. This CDR3 is 13 amino acids long. The ends lost 4 bases at V and 7 bases at J; junction bases unmatched: 8. The germline CDR1 and CDR2 sequences are SQVTM and ANQGSEA. This chain's CDR3 is CSVGLQTGVEAFF. The CDR3 coding sequence is TGCAGCGTTGGCCTCCAGACAGGGGTTGAAGCTTTCTTT.

This clonotype was seen ten or more times. V and J are TRBV20-1 and TRBJ2-7, with D uncertain. The germline V gene encodes CDR1 DFQATT and CDR2 SNEGSKA (reference sequence). The CDR3 runs to 15 residues. Deletions cut 3 bases from V and 1 base from J, with 16 bases between. For the CDR3, the DNA is TGCAGTGCTAGGCTCCACGCTCAGAAATCCTACGAGCAGTACTTC. Its protein product is CSARLHAQKSYEQYF.

There are many counts of this clonotype. The chain couples TRBV7-2 to TRBJ2-1, with no clear D. Trimming stripped 1 base from V and 8 bases from J, with 15 bases between. CDR1 is SGHTA and CDR2 is FQGNSA in the germline V gene. This CDR3 is built from 15 residues. The CDR3 sequence: CASSLVGPTVDEQFF. CDR3 sequence (DNA): TGTGCCAGCAGCTTAGTGGGCCCAACGGTCGATGAGCAGTTCTTC. The full variable domain, with the rest looked up from reference TRBV7-2 and TRBJ2-1, is GAGVSQSPSNKVTEKGKDVELRCDPISGHTALYWYRQSLGQGLEFLIYFQGNSAPDKSGLPSDRFSAERTGGSVSTLTIQRTQQEDSAVYLCASSLVGPTVDEQFFGPGTRLTVL.

The chain combines TRBV20-1 with TRBJ2-7; TRBD2 aligns across 8 bases. Trimming at V came to 2 bases and at J to 5 bases, leaving 11 bases not matched to a gene. CDR3 length equals 15 residues. Per the germline V gene, CDR1 is DFQATT and CDR2 is SNEGSKA (reference sequence). Here the CDR3 DNA reads TGCAGTGCTAGACCTAGAGCGGGGGCGAGGCACGAGCAGTACTTC. It encodes CSARPRAGARHEQYF.

The table lists this clonotype with many counts. The chain uses TRBV5-1 and TRBJ1-1; TRBD1 matches at 7 bases. The length of the CDR3 is 15 residues. Germline loops: CDR1 SGHRS, CDR2 YFSETQ. J gave up 3 bases and V 4 bases, and 9 bases lay outside the gene matches. As DNA, the CDR3 is TGCGCCAGCAGCCTAGAGACAGGGTGGGACACTGAAGCTTTCTTT. It specifies CASSLETGWDTEAFF.

This clonotype was recorded at least ten times. V gene TRBV5-1 combines with J gene TRBJ1-2; weak D call: TRBD1 (5 bases). The CDR3 spans 13 residues. Germline-derived CDR1 and CDR2 are SGHRS and YFSETQ. V was pared by 1 base and J by 5 bases, with 9 bases between. The CDR3 bases are TGCGCCAGCAGCTTGAGCCAGGGATATGGCTACACCTTC. Protein product: CASSLSQGYGYTF. Complete variable domain (other parts from reference TRBV5-1 and TRBJ1-2): KAGVTQTPRYLIKTRGQQVTLSCSPISGHRSVSWYQQTPGQGLQFLFEYFSETQRNKGNFPGRFSGRQFSNSRSEMNVSTLELGDSALYLCASSLSQGYGYTFGSGTRLTVV.

This clonotype was observed many times. J is TRBJ1-1 and V is TRBV29-1; no firm D call. CDR3 length equals 14 residues. V lost 6 bases, J lost 0 bases, and 14 bases lay in between. CDR1 and CDR2 (germline): SQVTM, ANQGSEA. CDR3 residues: CSVTIKSMNTEAFF. The CDR3, as DNA: TGCAGCGTGACTATTAAATCCATGAACACTGAAGCTTTCTTT.

This clonotype occurred many times. This chain connects TRBV20-1 to TRBJ2-7; 14 bases are a match to TRBD2. Germline values: CDR1 DFQATT, CDR2 SNEGSKA (reference sequence). The CDR3 loop spans 14 amino acids. The ends lost 3 bases at V and 7 bases at J; junction bases unmatched: 5. The CDR3 region has the DNA TGCAGTGCTAGGACTAGCGGGAGGGCCCTTGAGCAGTACTTC. Protein product: CSARTSGRALEQYF.

This clonotype was picked up many times. The genes are TRBV5-1 and TRBJ1-4; TRBD1 matches 8 bases. J gave up 4 bases and V 3 bases, and 2 bases lay outside the gene matches. From germline, CDR1 is SGHRS and CDR2 YFSETQ. This CDR3 has 14 amino acids. DNA of the CDR3: TGCGCCAGCAGCTGGACAGGGTATAATGAAAAACTGTTTTTT. Protein sequence: CASSWTGYNEKLFF.

This clonotype was recorded many times. The chain combines TRBV5-1 with TRBJ1-1; weak D call: TRBD1 (5 bases). V lost 5 bases to trimming and J lost 1 base, with 12 bases between them. This CDR3 is built from 14 residues. CDR1 is SGHRS and CDR2 is YFSETQ in the germline V gene. CDR3 sequence (DNA): TGCGCCAGCAGTACCTGGGGGGGGAACACTGAAGCTTTCTTT. It encodes CASSTWGGNTEAFF.

This clonotype was recorded at least ten times. V and J are TRBV20-1 and TRBJ1-1, with D tentatively TRBD1 (6 bases). Trimming removed 3 bases at V and 5 bases at J, with 16 bases between. The CDR3 consists of 14 residues. Germline values: CDR1 DFQATT, CDR2 SNEGSKA (reference sequence). The CDR3 bases are TGCAGTGCTAGCTTGGGGGGCGGTGAGACTGAAGCTTTCTTT. This sequence encodes CSASLGGGETEAFF.

This clonotype was detected many times. This chain uses TRBV3-1 with TRBJ2-1, with 12 bases identical to TRBD2. The germline V gene has CDR1 LGHDT and CDR2 YNNKEL (reference sequence). The CDR3 contains 16 residues. After removal of 3 bases from V and 6 bases from J, the junction contained 6 bases not matched to a gene. The DNA of the CDR3 is TGTGCCAGCAGCCACCTCACTAGCGGGAGGATCAATGAGCAGTTCTTC. This translates into CASSHLTSGRINEQFF.

This clonotype has just a few counts. V is TRBV30 and J is TRBJ2-7; TRBD2 is a possible D gene (6 bases). V lost 3 bases, J lost 0 bases, and 21 bases lay in between. Germline loops: CDR1 GTSNPN, CDR2 SVGIG (reference sequence). The CDR3 has 17 amino acids. CDR3 protein: CAWRRLIGTFSSYEQYF. In nucleotides, the CDR3 is TGTGCCTGGAGACGTCTGATCGGGACTTTCAGCTCCTACGAGCAGTACTTC.

This clonotype was found many times. This chain uses TRBV2 with TRBJ2-1, with 8 nucleotides matching TRBD2. J lost 5 bases, V lost 4 bases, and 7 bases had no gene match. The CDR3 is 15 residues long. Germline loops: CDR1 SNHLY, CDR2 FYNNEI. CDR3 sequence reads: CASSARGLDDNEQFF. In DNA form, the CDR3 reads TGTGCCAGCAGTGCCCGGGGACTAGATGACAATGAGCAGTTCTTC.

The gene calls are TRBV5-1 and TRBJ1-2, with 10 bases that match TRBD1. The CDR3 spans 15 residues. CDR1 is SGHRS, CDR2 YFSETQ, per germline. The trim removed 3 bases at V and 4 bases at J, leaving 6 bases unmatched. For the CDR3, the DNA is TGCGCCAGCAGCTCTGGACAGGGGGGTGGCTATGGCTACACCTTC. This translates into CASSSGQGGGYGYTF.

Ten or more counts support this clonotype. V gene TRBV19 combines with J gene TRBJ2-2, with D perhaps matching TRBD2 (6 bases). Trimming took off 1 base at V and 4 bases at J, with 10 bases between the two ends. The length of the CDR3 is 15 residues. The germline V gene encodes CDR1 LNHDA and CDR2 SQIVND (reference sequence). The CDR3 sequence: CASSIVSTSTGELFF. As DNA, the CDR3 is TGTGCCAGTAGTATAGTTTCGACTAGCACCGGGGAGCTGTTTTTT.

In its sample, this clonotype was seen many times. This chain links TRBV12-3 or TRBV12-4 with TRBJ2-3, with a possible D match to TRBD1 (6 bases). The CDR3 runs to 17 residues. V was cut by 4 bases and J by 3 bases, with 20 bases left in between. In DNA, the CDR3 is TGTGCCAGCAGTTGGGCCCGTGGGGCAGGGGAGACAGATACGCAGTATTTT. It translates to CASSWARGAGETDTQYF.

The V gene is TRBV7-8, the J gene TRBJ2-7; 12 nucleotides match TRBD2. The germline V gene has CDR1 SGHVS and CDR2 FQNEAQ. The CDR3 is 13 residues long. With 5 bases clipped from V and 6 bases from J, the junction kept 2 bases outside the gene matches. The CDR3 is CASSMGLAGEQYF. CDR3 DNA: TGTGCCAGCAGCATGGGACTAGCGGGCGAGCAGTACTTC.

This clonotype was seen at least ten times. V is TRBV20-1 and J is TRBJ2-3, with D maybe TRBD1 (5 bases). There are 15 residues in the CDR3. With 1 base removed from V and 2 bases from J, the gap between germline ends came to 13 bases. The germline V gene encodes CDR1 DFQATT and CDR2 SNEGSKA (reference sequence). This CDR3 is CSARATGTITDTQYF. In nucleotides, the CDR3 is TGCAGTGCTAGAGCAACAGGCACAATCACAGATACGCAGTATTTT.

This clonotype was observed many times. V is TRBV3-1 and J is TRBJ2-7, with D possibly being TRBD2 (5 bases). The CDR3 spans 13 residues. V was clipped by 4 bases and J by 6 bases, with 13 bases between them. CDR1 LGHDT and CDR2 YNNKEL come from the germline V gene (reference sequence). The CDR3 is CASSPAAALEQYF. Written as DNA, the CDR3 is TGTGCCAGCAGCCCCGCAGCGGCCCTCGAGCAGTACTTC.

This clonotype was found many times. J is TRBJ2-7 and V is TRBV7-9; D is possibly TRBD2 (5 bases). The CDR3 consists of 13 residues. The V gene lost 3 bases and the J gene lost 7 bases, with 13 bases spanning the gap. Germline V gene sequence: CDR1 SEHNR, CDR2 FQNEAQ (reference sequence). CDR3 sequence: CASSFPSSGEQYF. CDR3 in DNA: TGTGCCAGCAGCTTCCCTAGCTCGGGAGAGCAGTACTTC.

This clonotype has ten or more counts. The chain joins TRBV27 to TRBJ1-6; no reliable D call. V was trimmed by 3 bases and J by 6 bases, leaving 3 bases between them. Germline CDR1 and CDR2: MNHEY and SMNVEV (reference sequence). The CDR3 covers 12 residues. CDR3 protein: CASSFSNSPLHF. In nucleotides, the CDR3 is TGTGCCAGCAGTTTTTCTAATTCACCCCTCCACTTT.

Many counts were recorded for this clonotype. This CDR3 reads CASSPPRGDREFGPQHF. CDR3 bases: TGTGCCAGCAGTCCACCCAGGGGAGACAGGGAGTTCGGACCCCAGCATTTT. The gene calls are TRBV12-3 or TRBV12-4 and TRBJ1-5; 7 bases fit TRBD1. The V segment lost 5 bases and the J segment 10 bases; nucleotides outside the gene matches: 20. The CDR3 length is 17 residues.

In its sample, this clonotype was seen many times. The genes are TRBV7-9 and TRBJ2-1; weak D call: TRBD1 (5 bases). The germline V gene encodes CDR1 SEHNR and CDR2 FQNEAQ (reference sequence). Trimming removed 4 bases from V and 8 bases from J, with 9 bases in between. The length of the CDR3 is 12 residues. The CDR3 nucleotides read TGTGCCAGCAGCTCCCCAGGGTATGAGCAGTTCTTC. As protein: CASSSPGYEQFF.